One and the same sample provided the 19 T cell receptor beta chains below, sequenced in a study of blood T cell repertoires in COVID-19. Repertoires were generated with immunoSEQ multiplex PCR, while TCRdb's copy carries only in-frame clones and drops some. The sample has about 200,000 clones, around four fifths seen once; the top ten hold 2.5% to 3%. Source material: peripheral blood. The receptor source for this set is a woman of 80 years or more with active or convalescent COVID-19.

This clone turned up a few times. The CDR3 nucleotides are TGCGCCAGCAGCCAAGATGCAGGGGGCGCAGCAGATACGCAGTATTTT. Encoded protein: CASSQDAGGAADTQYF. The rearrangement joins TRBV4-3 to TRBJ2-3; TRBD1 matches at 8 bases. There are 16 residues in the CDR3. Germline V gives CDR1 LGHNA, CDR2 YSLEER. With 0 bases clipped from V and 4 bases from J, the junction kept 6 bases outside the gene matches.

The chain employs TRBV6-5 and TRBJ1-5; D might be TRBD1 (5 bases). This CDR3 contains 13 residues. Trimming removed 7 bases at V and 4 bases at J, with 11 bases between. The germline V gene encodes CDR1 MNHEY and CDR2 SVGAGI. The CDR3 region has the DNA TGTGCCAGCATGCAGGGATGGAATCAGCCCCAGCATTTT. This gives the protein CASMQGWNQPQHF.

This clone was counted between two and nine times. The chain links TRBV2 to TRBJ1-2; D is ambiguous. Germline assignment: CDR1 SNHLY and CDR2 FYNNEI. This CDR3 has 13 residues. Deletions cut 6 bases from V and 3 bases from J, with 11 bases between. CDR3 DNA: TGTGCCAGCAGATACGACAAGGACTATGGCTACACCTTC. Residues: CASRYDKDYGYTF.

This clone showed up just once. The chain recombines TRBV6-5 with TRBJ2-7, with TRBD1 matching 11 bases. The CDR3 covers 14 residues. The V gene end was trimmed by 2 bases and the J gene end by 3 bases; junction bases not matched to a gene: 0. Germline CDR1 and CDR2: MNHEY and SVGAGI. The CDR3 protein is CASSYGTGGYEQYF. For the CDR3, the DNA is TGTGCCAGCAGTTACGGGACAGGGGGCTACGAGCAGTACTTC.

The J gene is TRBJ2-7, the V gene TRBV6-6; the match to TRBD2 covers 8 bases. Germline trimming cut 5 bases from V and 2 bases from J; bases unmatched to any gene: 11. The V gene's germline CDR1 is MNHNY and CDR2 SVGAGI (reference sequence). The CDR3 has 16 residues. The CDR3 region is CASSRTGGAGTYEQYF. Written as DNA, the CDR3 is TGTGCCAGCAGTCGGACCGGGGGGGCAGGAACCTACGAGCAGTACTTC.

The J gene is TRBJ2-7, the V gene TRBV6-5, with D perhaps matching TRBD1 (6 bases). The V gene's germline CDR1 is MNHEY and CDR2 SVGAGI. V was cut by 5 bases and J by 3 bases, with 14 bases left in between. The CDR3 has 14 residues. The CDR3 DNA reads as TGTGCCAGCAGTACGGGACATAATTACTACGAGCAGTACTTC. Its protein product is CASSTGHNYYEQYF.

CDR3 coding DNA: TGTGCCAGCAGCTTATTTGGGGGCGGATTGGCCGGGGAGCTGTTTTTT. Encoded protein: CASSLFGGGLAGELFF. The chain recombines TRBV7-2 with TRBJ2-2; TRBD1 is a possible D gene (6 bases). This CDR3 is 16 amino acids long. Germline V gives CDR1 SGHTA, CDR2 FQGNSA. The germline V and J ends were trimmed by 2 bases and 6 bases, with 16 bases remaining between them.

This clone was recorded once. The chain has TRBV28 and TRBJ2-5, with 8 bases fitting TRBD1. The ends lost 8 bases at V and 1 base at J; junction bases unmatched: 9. From germline, CDR1 is MDHEN and CDR2 SYDVKM. There are 15 residues in the CDR3. CDR3 sequence reads: CASARDRHFQETQYF. The CDR3, as DNA: TGTGCCAGCGCCCGGGACAGGCATTTCCAAGAGACCCAGTACTTC.

This chain's CDR3 is CASSLQASGGFETQYF. CDR3 coding DNA: TGCGCCAGCAGCTTGCAGGCTAGCGGGGGGTTTGAGACCCAGTACTTC. V usage is TRBV5-1 and J usage is TRBJ2-5, with TRBD2 matching over 11 bases. The ends lost 1 base at V and 5 bases at J; junction bases unmatched: 7. Per germline, CDR1 SGHRS and CDR2 YFSETQ. The CDR3 has 16 amino acids. Drawing the rest from reference TRBV5-1 and TRBJ2-5, the complete variable domain is KAGVTQTPRYLIKTRGQQVTLSCSPISGHRSVSWYQQTPGQGLQFLFEYFSETQRNKGNFPGRFSGRQFSNSRSEMNVSTLELGDSALYLCASSLQASGGFETQYFGPGTRLLVL.

V gene TRBV14 combines with J gene TRBJ1-2; tentative D call: TRBD1 (5 bases). This CDR3 contains 14 residues. Germline lookup yields CDR1 SGHDN and CDR2 FVKESK. V was trimmed by 2 bases and J by 4 bases, leaving 11 bases between them. The CDR3 spells CASSQLMGGYGYTF. CDR3 DNA: TGTGCCAGCAGCCAATTAATGGGGGGCTATGGCTACACCTTC.

V and J are TRBV7-9 and TRBJ2-3, with 9 nucleotides matching TRBD1. Losses at the gene ends were 1 base for V and 3 bases for J; bases not matched to a gene: 2. This CDR3 spans 15 amino acids. CDR1 SEHNR and CDR2 FQNEAQ come from the germline V gene (reference sequence). DNA of the CDR3: TGTGCCAGCAGCTTAGGGACAGGGGTTACAGATACGCAGTATTTT. This translates into CASSLGTGVTDTQYF.

The chain employs TRBV18 and TRBJ1-3, with TRBD1 matching 8 bases. CDR1 is KGHSH, CDR2 LQKENI, per germline. Trimming at V came to 5 bases and at J to 3 bases, leaving 6 bases not matched to a gene. The CDR3 sequence is 15 residues long. This chain's CDR3 is CASSYGTGLGNTIYF. CDR3 nucleotide sequence: TGTGCCAGCTCATATGGGACAGGTCTTGGAAACACCATATATTTT.

The chain has TRBV5-1 and TRBJ1-4; the match to TRBD1 covers 7 bases. The J segment lost 6 bases and the V segment lost 4 bases, leaving 9 bases of the junction unmatched. Germline CDR1 and CDR2: SGHRS and YFSETQ. The CDR3 is 15 amino acids. Written as DNA, the CDR3 is TGCGCCAGCAGCGACAAACAGGGGCCACATGAAAAACTGTTTTTT. It is translated as CASSDKQGPHEKLFF.

The rearrangement links TRBV7-2 to TRBJ1-2, with 8 bases that match TRBD1. After removal of 5 bases from V and 4 bases from J, the junction contained 9 bases not matched to a gene. CDR3 length: 15 amino acids. Germline V gene data show CDR1 as SGHTA and CDR2 as FQGNSA. CDR3 residues: CASSPKTGVSYGYTF. The CDR3 nucleotides read TGTGCCAGCAGCCCTAAGACAGGGGTTAGCTATGGCTACACCTTC.

The chain is built from TRBV28 and TRBJ1-3; TRBD1 aligns across 8 bases. Losses at the gene ends were 5 bases for V and 5 bases for J; bases not matched to a gene: 5. There are 14 residues in the CDR3. The germline V gene encodes CDR1 MDHEN and CDR2 SYDVKM. The CDR3 DNA sequence: TGTGCCAGCAGTAGGACAGGGTCAAGAAACACCATATATTTT. It yields the protein CASSRTGSRNTIYF. The complete variable domain, with remaining parts taken from reference TRBV28 and TRBJ1-3, reads DVKVTQSSRYLVKRTGEKVFLECVQDMDHENMFWYRQDPGLGLRLIYFSYDVKMKEKGDIPEGYSVSREKKERFSLILESASTNQTSMYLCASSRTGSRNTIYFGEGSWLTVV.

The rearrangement links TRBV11-2 to TRBJ1-5; D might be TRBD1 (5 bases). Germline V gene data show CDR1 as SGHAT and CDR2 as FQNNGV. This CDR3 has 14 amino acids. With 0 bases removed from V and 7 bases from J, the gap between germline ends came to 10 bases. The CDR3 reads CASSLDRVGQPQHF. The CDR3 DNA reads TGTGCCAGCAGCTTAGACAGGGTGGGCCAGCCCCAGCATTTT.

The CDR3 protein is CASSQGAAGANYGYTF. The CDR3 bases are TGTGCCAGCAGCCAGGGTGCGGCAGGGGCGAACTATGGCTACACCTTC. This chain uses TRBV4-2 with TRBJ1-2, with a weak D call TRBD1 (6 bases). V was clipped by 3 bases and J by 2 bases, with 16 bases between them. This CDR3 is 16 amino acids long. The V gene's germline CDR1 is LGHNA and CDR2 YNFKEQ.

A few counts support this clone. The chain carries TRBV23-1 and TRBJ2-1, with D tentatively TRBD2 (7 bases). TRBV23-1 is annotated as an ORF whose role is uncertain. Trimming left V 0 bases short and J 10 bases short, with 13 bases between. This CDR3 region has 14 residues. The CDR3 DNA follows: TGCGCCAGCAGTCAATCCGGGGGGCTGGGCGAGCAGTTCTTC. It translates to CASSQSGGLGEQFF.

The CDR3 DNA sequence: TGCGCCAGCAGCATTAGAGGTCTTCGAGGGGGCCAAGAGACCCAGTACTTC. Its translation: CASSIRGLRGGQETQYF. The chain links TRBV4-1 to TRBJ2-5; D possibly corresponds to TRBD1 (6 bases). Germline CDR1 reads MGHRA; CDR2 reads YSYEKL. Between the trimmed V and J ends, which lost 5 bases and 1 base, there was a span of 20 bases. There are 17 residues in the CDR3.